The next 14 T cell receptor beta chains were all read from a single sample in a study of CD8 T cells in ankylosing spondylitis. Points from the study as a whole: Characteristic, it appeared, of ankylosing spondylitis blood was a TCR beta motif of fewer than 10 highly homologous variants.

MiXCR was run by TCRdb on the 5' RACE reads, yielding one entry per CDR3 protein. The repertoire has roughly 300,000 distinct CDR3 sequences, less than 9.5% of them found once; the top ten carry roughly 14%. These TCRs are of unknown antigen specificity. The source material was blood, either unsorted or a sorted T cell fraction (not recorded which). The receptor source for this set is a male donor with ankylosing spondylitis.

The V call is TRBV27, the J call TRBJ1-2; D call uncertain. Looked up from germline, CDR1 is MNHEY and CDR2 is SMNVEV (reference sequence). This CDR3 region has 15 residues. With 4 bases removed from V and 6 bases from J, the gap between germline ends came to 18 bases. The CDR3 DNA sequence: TGTGCCAGCAGTTCCACTCAGTTCAAAGCCCATGGCTACACCTTC. Translated: CASSSTQFKAHGYTF.

This clonotype came up a few times. This chain joins TRBV20-1 and TRBJ2-7; D possibly corresponds to TRBD1 (6 bases). CDR3 length: 13 residues. Germline assignment: CDR1 DFQATT and CDR2 SNEGSKA (reference sequence). With 0 bases removed from V and 4 bases from J, the gap between germline ends came to 10 bases. The CDR3 spells CSARDPGQYEQYF. The CDR3 DNA reads TGCAGTGCTAGAGATCCTGGACAGTACGAGCAGTACTTC.

Here the CDR3 reads CASSPPTWDTQYF. Here the CDR3 DNA reads TGTGCCAGCAGCCCACCGACTTGGGATACGCAGTATTTT. The chain uses TRBV5-5 and TRBJ2-3; D is unresolved. From germline, CDR1 is SGHKS and CDR2 YYEKEE (reference sequence). CDR3 length: 13 residues. The V and J ends lost 4 bases and 6 bases respectively, with 12 bases between them.

This clonotype was seen more than once but under ten times. This chain uses TRBV14 with TRBJ2-6; no firm D call. The CDR3 sequence is 16 residues long. Trimming took off 0 bases at V and 4 bases at J, with 10 bases between the two ends. CDR1 and CDR2 from the germline V gene are SGHDN and FVKESK. CDR3 sequence (DNA): TGTGCCAGCAGCCAAGATATCCCCGTCGGGGCCAACGTCCTGACTTTC. Translating it yields CASSQDIPVGANVLTF. Full variable domain (rest looked up from reference TRBV14 and TRBJ2-6): EAGVTQFPSHSVIEKGQTVTLRCDPISGHDNLYWYRRVMGKEIKFLLHFVKESKQDESGMPNNRFLAERTGGTYSTLKVQPAELEDSGVYFCASSQDIPVGANVLTFGAGSRLTVL.

There are a few counts of this clonotype. The chain combines TRBV5-1 with TRBJ2-1; D gene unclear. Trimming took off 6 bases at V and 5 bases at J, with 15 bases between the two ends. The CDR3 totals 14 residues. Germline V gene data show CDR1 as SGHRS and CDR2 as YFSETQ. CDR3 sequence reads: CASTGKGWHNEQFF. The CDR3 nucleotides read TGCGCCAGCACAGGAAAAGGTTGGCACAATGAGCAGTTCTTC.

This rearrangement joins TRBV5-1 to TRBJ2-1; 12 positions agree with TRBD2. CDR1 and CDR2 from the germline V gene are SGHRS and YFSETQ. J gave up 15 bases and V 5 bases, and 12 bases lay outside the gene matches. This CDR3 is 14 amino acids long. The CDR3 bases are TGCGCCAGCAGGGCCGGGACTAGCGGGCCCCCGGCGTTCTTC. This sequence encodes CASRAGTSGPPAFF.

Only a few counts were recorded for this clonotype. This chain uses TRBV11-1 with TRBJ2-6; 13 positions match TRBD2. This CDR3 has 18 residues. Per the germline V gene, CDR1 is SGHAT and CDR2 is FQDESV (reference sequence). Losses at the gene ends were 1 base for V and 2 bases for J; bases not matched to a gene: 2. Written as DNA, the CDR3 is TGTGCCAGCAGCTTAGTGACTAGCGGGAGGCCTGGGGCCAACGTCCTGACTTTC. It is translated as CASSLVTSGRPGANVLTF.

The chain carries TRBV9 and TRBJ2-3; D is possibly TRBD2 (5 bases). Per the germline V gene, CDR1 is SGDLS and CDR2 is YYNGEE. The CDR3 is 17 amino acids. Trimming removed 4 bases from V and 0 bases from J, with 18 bases in between. The CDR3 sequence: CASSFSLGGLSTDTQYF. In DNA form, the CDR3 reads TGTGCCAGCAGCTTCTCCTTGGGCGGGCTGAGCACAGATACGCAGTATTTT.

This clonotype has at least ten counts. V is TRBV12-3 or TRBV12-4 and J is TRBJ2-5; D possibly uses TRBD1 or TRBD2 (5 bases each). This CDR3 contains 12 residues. V was cut by 4 bases and J by 5 bases, with 8 bases left in between. CDR3: CASSWGPETQYF. In DNA, the CDR3 is TGTGCCAGCAGTTGGGGACCGGAGACCCAGTACTTC.

This chain uses TRBV7-9 with TRBJ1-1; D might be TRBD1 (6 bases). The CDR3 consists of 15 residues. Trimming left V 0 bases short and J 6 bases short, with 14 bases between. Germline lookup yields CDR1 SEHNR and CDR2 FQNEAQ (reference sequence). This chain's CDR3 is CASSLAGGGKAEAFF. The CDR3 DNA sequence: TGTGCCAGCAGCTTAGCTGGGGGCGGGAAGGCTGAAGCTTTCTTT. Variable domain in full (rest from reference TRBV7-9 and TRBJ1-1): DTGVSQNPRHKITKRGQNVTFRCDPISEHNRLYWYRQTLGQGPEFLTYFQNEAQLEKSRLLSDRFSAERPKGSFSTLEIQRTEQGDSAMYLCASSLAGGGKAEAFFGQGTRLTVV.

This clonotype was recorded at least ten times. The gene calls are TRBV12-3 or TRBV12-4 and TRBJ1-4; D might be TRBD1 (5 bases). CDR3 length: 13 amino acids. Trimming took 5 bases from V and 8 from J, leaving 12 bases between them. The CDR3 is CASSRGENEKLFF. In DNA form, the CDR3 reads TGTGCCAGCAGTCGAGGGGAAAACGAAAAACTGTTTTTT.

V usage is TRBV7-9 and J usage is TRBJ2-3; 8 nucleotides align to TRBD1. V was pared by 5 bases and J by 0 bases, with 7 bases of the junction left unmatched. Germline CDR1 reads SEHNR; CDR2 reads FQNEAQ (reference sequence). CDR3 size: 16 residues. The CDR3 bases are TGTGCCAGCAGCCTCGGGACAGGCTCTAGCACAGATACGCAGTATTTT. Its translation is CASSLGTGSSTDTQYF.

The chain is built from TRBV7-9 and TRBJ2-7; 11 bases match TRBD1. Germline V gene lookup returns CDR1 SEHNR and CDR2 FQNEAQ (reference sequence). V lost 5 bases and J lost 3; bases outside the gene matches: 12. This CDR3 is 17 amino acids long. CDR3 in amino acids: CASSPRGGTGGFYEQYF. Written as DNA, the CDR3 is TGTGCCAGCAGCCCTAGGGGGGGGACAGGGGGATTCTACGAGCAGTACTTC.

This clonotype was seen a few times. The rearrangement links TRBV20-1 to TRBJ2-5, with 14 bases aligning to TRBD2. The germline V gene encodes CDR1 DFQATT and CDR2 SNEGSKA (reference sequence). The V and J ends lost 4 bases and 5 bases, in that order; junction bases with no gene match: 9. The CDR3 consists of 16 residues. The CDR3 DNA is TGCAGTGCTACCTTGACTAGCGGGAGGGCCGGGGAGACCCAGTACTTC. This codes for CSATLTSGRAGETQYF.